The sample holds one count of the clone carrying this TCR beta chain. Libraries were prepared by immunoSEQ multiplex PCR; TCRdb keeps only in-frame clonotypes and omits some of them. The sample records about 120,000 clones, under 95% being singletons. The sample is drawn from a study of T cell responses to AZD1222 COVID-19 vaccine. The CDR3 runs 17 residues. CDR1 and CDR2 (germline): LGHNT, FRNRAP. J lost 3 bases, V lost 1 base, and 8 bases had no gene match. The chain couples TRBV12-5 to TRBJ2-1; TRBD2 matches at 8 bases. This sequence originates from an adult who received the AZD1222 COVID-19 vaccine. Here the sequenced sample was peripheral blood, taken 28 days after the second AZD1222 dose. The CDR3 DNA sequence: TGTGCTAGTGGTTTGGCAAGCGGGAGAGACTTCTACAATGAGCAGTTCTTC. Its translation is CASGLASGRDFYNEQFF.